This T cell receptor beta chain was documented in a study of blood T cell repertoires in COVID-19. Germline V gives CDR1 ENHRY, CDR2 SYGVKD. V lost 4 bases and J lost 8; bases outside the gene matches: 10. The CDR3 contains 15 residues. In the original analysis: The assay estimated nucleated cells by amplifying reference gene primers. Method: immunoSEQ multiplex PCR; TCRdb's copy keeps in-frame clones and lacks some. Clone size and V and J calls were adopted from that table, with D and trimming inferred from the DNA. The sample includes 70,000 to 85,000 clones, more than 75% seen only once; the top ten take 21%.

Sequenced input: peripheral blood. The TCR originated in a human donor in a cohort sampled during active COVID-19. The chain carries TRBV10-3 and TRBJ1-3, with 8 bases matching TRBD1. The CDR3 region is CAISGTGGIRDTIYF. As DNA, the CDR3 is TGTGCCATCAGTGGTACAGGGGGAATTCGAGACACCATATATTTT.